These 22 T cell receptor beta chains originate from one sample sequenced in a study of shared clonotypes between healthy human individuals. Naive CD8 cells were CD45RO-negative, positively selected for CCR7, excluding terminally differentiated effector memory CD45RA+ cells. Profiled with immunoSEQ multiplex PCR; TCRdb holds only in-frame clones, not every one. The sample includes about 2.1 million clones, 93% of them seen just once. Sample: naive CD8+ T cells from PBMCs. The receptors derive from a man aged 18 to 29 in good health. Some clones in this sample may be carry-over from other donors' samples.

As for this clone: Different DNA sequences within this sample yield the same CDR3. V is TRBV7-8 and J is TRBJ2-7; no clear D gene. In germline, CDR1 is SGHVS, CDR2 FQNEAQ. V shed 1 base and J shed 2 bases, with 9 bases lying between them. The CDR3 is made up of 14 amino acids. CDR3 residues: CASSLVGRTYEQYF. CDR3 DNA: TGTGCCAGCAGCTTAGTCGGTAGGACCTACGAGCAGTACTTC.

Note on this clone: This CDR3 is also generated by other DNA sequences in the sample. J is TRBJ1-5 and V is TRBV6-5; D unclear. There are 15 residues in the CDR3. Trimming removed 5 bases from V and 0 bases from J, with 11 bases in between. CDR1 and CDR2 (germline): MNHEY, SVGAGI. The CDR3 loop is CASSPTGYSNQPQHF. As DNA, the CDR3 is TGTGCCAGCAGTCCGACCGGTTATAGCAATCAGCCCCAGCATTTT.

The V call is TRBV9, the J call TRBJ2-1; no definite D call. The CDR3 runs to 13 residues. Trimming removed 2 bases at V and 5 bases at J, with 8 bases between. Germline lookup yields CDR1 SGDLS and CDR2 YYNGEE. The CDR3 reads CASSVGANNEQFF. Here the CDR3 DNA reads TGTGCCAGCAGCGTTGGAGCGAACAATGAGCAGTTCTTC.

As to this clone: Other DNA sequences of this sample code for an identical CDR3. The V gene is TRBV27, the J gene TRBJ2-7, with D unresolved. Germline V gives CDR1 MNHEY, CDR2 SMNVEV (reference sequence). The CDR3 spans 11 residues. The V gene lost 3 bases and the J gene lost 6 bases, with 6 bases spanning the gap. DNA of the CDR3: TGTGCCAGCAGTTTTGGATCCGAGCAGTACTTC. Amino acid sequence: CASSFGSEQYF.

This clone came up a few times. J is TRBJ2-7 and V is TRBV7-3, with D uncertain. V was clipped by 1 base and J by 1 base, with 5 bases between them. Germline loops: CDR1 SGHTA, CDR2 FQGTGA. The CDR3 contains 13 residues. This chain's CDR3 is CASSLSRSYEQYF. DNA for the CDR3: TGTGCCAGCAGCTTAAGCAGATCCTACGAGCAGTACTTC.

The chain employs TRBV28 and TRBJ1-2; D uncertain. CDR1 and CDR2 (germline): MDHEN, SYDVKM. The CDR3 sequence is 17 residues long. Deletions cut 3 bases from V and 6 bases from J, with 23 bases between. CDR3 sequence reads: CASSLIFSRTGNDGYTF. CDR3 DNA sequence: TGTGCCAGCAGTTTGATATTCTCCCGTACGGGAAACGATGGCTACACCTTC.

The chain employs TRBV28 and TRBJ1-5; the D gene is possibly TRBD1 (5 bases). Germline CDR1 MDHEN, CDR2 SYDVKM. The CDR3 extends over 14 amino acids. Trimming took 2 bases from V and 6 from J, leaving 11 bases between them. The CDR3 loop reads CASSLGRDGQPQHF. The CDR3 nucleotides read TGTGCCAGCAGTTTAGGAAGGGACGGTCAGCCCCAGCATTTT.

The CDR3 coding sequence is TGCAGCGTTCTGCGGGGGGCGGGAGAGCAGTACTTC. This translates into CSVLRGAGEQYF. The chain carries TRBV29-1 and TRBJ2-7; 8 bases are shared with TRBD2. Germline CDR1 is SQVTM and CDR2 is ANQGSEA. With V trimmed by 5 bases and J by 7 bases, 7 bases remained unmatched. CDR3 length equals 12 residues.

A remark on this clone: At the DNA level, this CDR3 is encoded by other sequences in the same sample as well. The chain recombines TRBV5-6 with TRBJ2-1; the match to TRBD2 covers 13 bases. CDR1 is SGHDT, CDR2 YYEEEE, per germline. Trimming at V came to 4 bases and at J to 1 base, leaving 2 bases not matched to a gene. CDR3 size: 16 residues. Here the CDR3 DNA reads TGTGCCAGCAGCGAGGGACTAGCGGGGTCCTACAATGAGCAGTTCTTC. It translates to CASSEGLAGSYNEQFF.

The chain uses TRBV27 and TRBJ2-7; D not resolved. Trimming took 5 bases from V and 0 from J, leaving 14 bases between them. This CDR3 is built from 15 residues. Germline V gives CDR1 MNHEY, CDR2 SMNVEV (reference sequence). The CDR3: CASSVEAESSYEQYF. CDR3 in DNA: TGTGCCAGCAGTGTCGAAGCAGAAAGCTCCTACGAGCAGTACTTC.

This chain links TRBV7-8 with TRBJ2-7; D is unresolved. From germline, CDR1 is SGHVS and CDR2 FQNEAQ. There are 16 residues in the CDR3. Trimming removed 5 bases from V and 0 bases from J, with 17 bases in between. The CDR3 is CASSPLGGYLSYEQYF. CDR3 coding DNA: TGTGCCAGCAGCCCCCTTGGCGGTTACCTCTCCTACGAGCAGTACTTC.

The chain links TRBV30 to TRBJ2-2; weak D call: TRBD2 (5 bases). Deletions cut 8 bases from V and 6 bases from J, with 19 bases between. The germline V gene encodes CDR1 GTSNPN and CDR2 SVGIG (reference sequence). The CDR3 covers 14 residues. The CDR3 spells CAAPQLTRSGELFF. The CDR3 DNA follows: TGTGCCGCCCCCCAGCTAACTAGATCCGGGGAGCTGTTTTTT.

V usage is TRBV19 and J usage is TRBJ2-2, with D hard to call. Germline V gene lookup returns CDR1 LNHDA and CDR2 SQIVND (reference sequence). Trimming left V 6 bases short and J 5 bases short, with 4 bases between. The CDR3 is 11 residues long. The CDR3 DNA reads as TGTGCCAGTAGCCTGACCGGGGAGCTGTTTTTT. Translation: CASSLTGELFF.

The rearrangement links TRBV27 to TRBJ2-7, with TRBD1 matching over 7 bases. Germline lookup yields CDR1 MNHEY and CDR2 SMNVEV (reference sequence). Trimming at V came to 4 bases and at J to 2 bases, leaving 11 bases not matched to a gene. CDR3 length equals 16 residues. CDR3 loop: CASSSPATGPTYEQYF. The CDR3 DNA reads as TGTGCCAGCAGTTCACCCGCGACAGGGCCAACCTACGAGCAGTACTTC.

The V and J genes are TRBV27 and TRBJ2-5, with TRBD2 matching 9 bases. The CDR3 sequence is 16 residues long. The V segment lost 3 bases and the J segment 5 bases; nucleotides outside the gene matches: 10. CDR1 is MNHEY and CDR2 is SMNVEV in the germline V gene (reference sequence). CDR3 sequence reads: CASSLGLREGRETQYF. The CDR3 nucleotides read TGTGCCAGCAGTTTGGGTTTGCGGGAGGGCCGTGAGACCCAGTACTTC.

The CDR3 loop is CASSSGTIEQFF. In DNA, the CDR3 is TGTGCCAGCAGCTCCGGGACAATTGAGCAGTTCTTC. The rearrangement joins TRBV7-9 to TRBJ2-1; D perhaps matches TRBD1 (6 bases). V was cut by 4 bases and J by 9 bases, with 10 bases left in between. The length of the CDR3 is 12 residues. Germline CDR1 and CDR2: SEHNR and FQNEAQ (reference sequence).

For this clone: Other DNA sequences within the sample encode an identical CDR3. The J gene is TRBJ1-4, the V gene TRBV15; 9 nucleotides agree with TRBD1. Looked up from germline, CDR1 is LNHNV and CDR2 is YYDKDF (reference sequence). J gave up 5 bases and V 5 bases, and 3 bases lay outside the gene matches. This CDR3 comprises 14 residues. CDR3 in amino acids: CATSSDRGNEKLFF. Here the CDR3 DNA reads TGTGCCACCAGCTCAGACAGGGGGAATGAAAAACTGTTTTTT.

The chain links TRBV27 to TRBJ2-1; the D gene is possibly TRBD1 (5 bases). The CDR3 extends over 15 amino acids. V gave up 3 bases and J gave up 2 bases, with 11 bases separating them. The germline CDR1 and CDR2 sequences are MNHEY and SMNVEV (reference sequence). This chain's CDR3 is CASSFQRGAYNEQFF. The CDR3 DNA is TGTGCCAGCAGTTTTCAAAGGGGTGCCTACAATGAGCAGTTCTTC.

The genes are TRBV9 and TRBJ2-3; 7 nucleotides match TRBD2. Per germline, CDR1 SGDLS and CDR2 YYNGEE. Losses at the gene ends were 3 bases for V and 2 bases for J; bases not matched to a gene: 15. The CDR3 loop spans 18 amino acids. DNA of the CDR3: TGTGCCAGCAGCGCCCCGCGGTGGGAGGGCCGAACCACAGATACGCAGTATTTT. It encodes CASSAPRWEGRTTDTQYF.

The chain links TRBV4-1 to TRBJ2-7; the D call may be TRBD1 or TRBD2 (5 bases each). CDR3 length: 15 amino acids. Germline V gene lookup returns CDR1 MGHRA and CDR2 YSYEKL. The V end lost 2 bases, the J end lost 0 bases, and 11 bases lay between the germline ends. Written as DNA, the CDR3 is TGCGCCAGCAGCCAAAGGACGAGGGGCTCCTACGAGCAGTACTTC. Protein product: CASSQRTRGSYEQYF.

To note about this clone: Other nucleotide sequences in the sample specify the same CDR3. CDR3 DNA sequence: TGTGCCAGCAGCTTGGGTAGTAGCTCCTACGAGCAGTACTTC. Translation: CASSLGSSSYEQYF. The rearrangement uses TRBV5-6 and TRBJ2-7, with D hard to call. The length of the CDR3 is 14 residues. Trimming took 0 bases from V and 0 from J, leaving 7 bases between them. CDR1 and CDR2 (germline): SGHDT, YYEEEE.

This clone was counted once. The chain couples TRBV9 to TRBJ2-6; unclear D gene. Trimming took off 3 bases at V and 0 bases at J, with 7 bases between the two ends. This CDR3 is 15 amino acids long. Germline lookup yields CDR1 SGDLS and CDR2 YYNGEE. CDR3 sequence reads: CASSAEDSGANVLTF. CDR3 coding DNA: TGTGCCAGCAGCGCAGAAGACTCTGGGGCCAACGTCCTGACTTTC. The complete variable domain, with remaining parts taken from reference TRBV9 and TRBJ2-6, reads DSGVTQTPKHLITATGQRVTLRCSPRSGDLSVYWYQQSLDQGLQFLIQYYNGEERAKGNILERFSAQQFPDLHSELNLSSLELGDSALYFCASSAEDSGANVLTFGAGSRLTVL.